One T cell receptor beta chain is described in this entry. The V segment lost 3 bases and the J segment 15 bases; nucleotides outside the gene matches: 7. Germline CDR1 and CDR2: SQVTM and ANQGSEA. The CDR3 is 11 residues long. The data were taken from a study of shared clonotypes between healthy human individuals. Study summary: Each donor's CD8 memory used one plate, CD8 naive two, each CD4 subset three.

In replicate PCRs of sorted subsets, about 220 ng DNA, 29,000 or so T cell genomes, was used. Here immunoSEQ multiplex PCR was the method, and the copy in TCRdb shows in-frame clones only, minus some. The sample includes millions of clones, over 85% seen only once; the top ten take under 0.45%. Sequencing was performed on naive CD4+ T cells from PBMCs. The subset here: CD45RA+ positively selected. The sequence was collected from a man between 18 and 35 years old in good health. Some clones in this sample may be carry-over from other donors' samples. V usage is TRBV29-1 and J usage is TRBJ2-1; 8 positions agree with TRBD2. The CDR3 nucleotides read TGCAGCGTTGATTTGGGACTAGAGGTGTTCTTC. Protein: CSVDLGLEVFF.